This T cell receptor beta chain was retrieved from a study of T cell clonality in common variable immunodeficiency. General study findings and limits: TCRbeta clonality was increased in CVID versus healthy controls. The cause of increased CVID clonality remains unclear without subpopulation sequencing. Fewer deletions and N-nucleotide insertions were reportedly seen in common variable immunodeficiency TCR beta sequences.

Libraries were prepared by immunoSEQ multiplex PCR; TCRdb keeps only in-frame clonotypes and omits some of them. This sample comprises roughly 28,000 clones, none seen once only. Each donor provided roughly 4.5 to 8.5 ml of heparinized whole blood. This CDR3 comprises 16 residues. V was pared by 6 bases and J by 5 bases, with 12 bases of the junction left unmatched. Germline-derived CDR1 and CDR2 are SNHLY and FYNNEI. This clone was seen a handful of times. The antigen remains unidentified. The read stops 3 residues short of the end of the CDR3; the missing end is completed from the germline J gene. Sequencing was done on a sample of peripheral blood mononuclear cells. This TCR derives from a person aged 18 to 70 in good health. The chain is built from TRBV2 and TRBJ2-1; 8 bases agree with TRBD2. Incomplete CDR3 DNA: TGTGCCAGCAGCGACCCTATGCGGGGGGTGGACAATGAG. Its translation: CASSDPMRGVDNE. The whole CDR3 protein reads CASSDPMRGVDNEQFF.